This TCR beta chain was captured in a study of Tregs in tolerant kidney transplant recipients. Unstimulated regulatory T cells (CD4+CD25+CD127-), CD4+CD25- non-regulatory cells, CD4 and CD8 cells were FACS-sorted from thawed PBMCs. The repertoire was sequenced with immunoSEQ multiplex PCR; TCRdb's copy has only in-frame clones and lacks some. The table lists some 250,000 clones, around 81% of them singletons. The V end was cut by 6 bases, the J end by 3 bases, with 17 bases between. The CDR3 loop spans 15 amino acids. Germline CDR1 and CDR2: SNHLY and FYNNEI. This chain joins TRBV2 and TRBJ1-1, with D possibly TRBD1 on 6 matching bases. This TCR derives from a human donor in good health. The specimen was CD4+ T cells from blood. CDR3 nucleotides: TGTGCCAGCAGGTCCCGCGGGGGGGGCGACACTGAAGCTTTCTTT. Encoded protein: CASRSRGGGDTEAFF.